These T cell receptor beta chains were read from a single sample in a study of CXCR3-negative and CXCR3-positive naive CD8 T cells. TCRdb re-called the 5' RACE reads and shows each CDR3 protein once, DNA omitted. The sample's table shows more than 70,000 distinct CDR3 sequences. The sequenced sample was naive CXCR3+ CD8+ T cells from blood. These receptors were obtained from a human donor in good health. Some clones in this sample may be carry-over from other donors' samples. Each CDR3 is given with its conserved first and last residue.

J gene: TRBJ2-7
V gene: TRBV5-5
CDR3 protein: CASSELGNYEQYF

J gene: TRBJ2-2
V gene: TRBV29-1
CDR3 protein: CSVDNPGSDTGELFF

J gene: TRBJ2-2
V gene: TRBV11-2
CDR3 protein: CASSLIWLAIPNTGELFF

J gene: TRBJ1-2
V gene: TRBV28
CDR3 protein: CASSLFRDGYTF

J gene: TRBJ2-7
V gene: TRBV5-1
CDR3 protein: CASSSHFEYTYEQYF

J gene: TRBJ1-1
V gene: TRBV9
CDR3 protein: CASSRQASTEAFF

J gene: TRBJ2-1
V gene: TRBV12-3/TRBV12-4
CDR3 protein: CACRRGYNEQFF

J gene: TRBJ2-7
V gene: TRBV9
CDR3 protein: CASSGGAEQYF

J gene: TRBJ1-4
V gene: TRBV6-1
CDR3 protein: CASSDRRPGFEKLFF

J gene: TRBJ2-7
V gene: TRBV5-1
CDR3 protein: CASSFTADYSYEQYF

J gene: TRBJ2-7
V gene: TRBV29-1
CDR3 protein: CSVEVHGAYEQYF

J gene: TRBJ2-7
V gene: TRBV4-3
CDR3 protein: CASSQVTGDPTYEQYF

J gene: TRBJ1-4
V gene: TRBV7-9
CDR3 protein: CASSGTGVREKLFF

J gene: TRBJ2-1
V gene: TRBV29-1
CDR3 protein: CSVGSGNEQFF

J gene: TRBJ1-2
V gene: TRBV28
CDR3 protein: CASSLGQGVGYGYTF

J gene: TRBJ1-1
V gene: TRBV4-3
CDR3 protein: CASSQEQGVPEAFF

J gene: TRBJ2-2
V gene: TRBV23-1
CDR3 protein: CASSHVVQENTGELFF

J gene: TRBJ2-4
V gene: TRBV28
CDR3 protein: CASSLRGGAALAKNIQYF

J gene: TRBJ2-1
V gene: TRBV12-3/TRBV12-4
CDR3 protein: CASSPRDIPNNEQFF

J gene: TRBJ2-1
V gene: TRBV27
CDR3 protein: CASWGGNEQFF

J gene: TRBJ2-1
V gene: TRBV7-3
CDR3 protein: CASSNPGTRTYNEQFF

J gene: TRBJ2-7
V gene: TRBV7-2
CDR3 protein: CASSLYREGYEQYF

J gene: TRBJ2-5
V gene: TRBV7-9
CDR3 protein: CASQRGGLEETQYF

J gene: TRBJ2-5
V gene: TRBV20-1
CDR3 protein: CSADRTNPRETQYF

J gene: TRBJ1-1
V gene: TRBV5-1
CDR3 protein: CASSSTGDEAFF

J gene: TRBJ2-1
V gene: TRBV25-1
CDR3 protein: CASAAIAGVNEQFF

J gene: TRBJ2-1
V gene: TRBV5-1
CDR3 protein: CASNARVDYNEQFF

J gene: TRBJ2-7
V gene: TRBV27
CDR3 protein: CASSLCKAQYF

J gene: TRBJ1-3
V gene: TRBV20-1
CDR3 protein: CSASTGISGNTIYF

J gene: TRBJ1-5
V gene: TRBV6-2/TRBV6-3
CDR3 protein: CASSLQNNQPQHF

J gene: TRBJ2-7
V gene: TRBV28
CDR3 protein: CASPRIATGRVAYEQYF

J gene: TRBJ2-7
V gene: TRBV12-3/TRBV12-4
CDR3 protein: CASSSLRGSSYEQYF

J gene: TRBJ2-5
V gene: TRBV12-3/TRBV12-4
CDR3 protein: CASSSDSWETQYF

J gene: TRBJ2-1
V gene: TRBV12-3/TRBV12-4
CDR3 protein: CASSSSAGAHNEQFF

J gene: TRBJ2-7
V gene: TRBV12-3/TRBV12-4
CDR3 protein: CASSFGQGLNYEQYF

J gene: TRBJ2-1
V gene: TRBV5-1
CDR3 protein: CASSRLPSGDGRNEQFF

J gene: TRBJ2-2
V gene: TRBV14
CDR3 protein: CASSSGTGNTGELFF

J gene: TRBJ2-1
V gene: TRBV4-1
CDR3 protein: CASSQYPSGGYNEQFF

J gene: TRBJ2-7
V gene: TRBV20-1
CDR3 protein: CSARDEMGQDYEQYF

J gene: TRBJ2-2
V gene: TRBV28
CDR3 protein: CASSLFGGPSTGELFF

J gene: TRBJ2-3
V gene: TRBV28
CDR3 protein: CASTTDRTDTQYF

J gene: TRBJ2-1
V gene: TRBV27
CDR3 protein: CASSYSPYNEQFF